The T cell receptor beta chain described here comes from a study of long-term antiretroviral therapy in people with HIV. This was the immunoSEQ v3.0 assay at survey level. The assay was immunoSEQ multiplex PCR, and TCRdb's table has in-frame clones only and misses some. The sample contains 15,000 to 20,000 clones, 79% of which appear only once. With 6 bases clipped from V and 6 bases from J, the junction kept 6 bases outside the gene matches. The CDR3 covers 13 residues. Germline CDR1 and CDR2: SQVTM and ANQGSEA. This clonotype was sampled from a man aged 30 to 45 with HIV. The sequences come from unsorted PBMCs, collected at the start of antiretroviral therapy. The V gene is TRBV29-1, the J gene TRBJ2-7, with 12 nucleotides matching TRBD2. This chain's CDR3 is CSVDLAGGLEQYF. The DNA for the CDR3 is TGCAGCGTGGATCTAGCGGGAGGGCTCGAGCAGTACTTC.